The present entry profiles one TCR beta chain with its context. The data originate from a study of control samples from healthy donors and cancer patients. Sequencing used immunoSEQ multiplex PCR; TCRdb keeps in-frame clones, though not all of them. Of roughly 89,000 clones detected, about nine tenths appear once; the ten largest clones hold 15% to 20%. This clonotype originated in a man between 45 and 60 years old in good health. Sequences were obtained from blood.

CDR3 residues: CASRISGGAKDTQYF. CDR3 DNA sequence: TGTGCCAGCAGAATAAGCGGGGGGGCGAAAGATACGCAGTATTTT. This chain joins TRBV6-5 and TRBJ2-3; TRBD2 aligns across 10 bases. Trimming removed 6 bases from V and 5 bases from J; junction bases left unmatched: 8. CDR3 size: 15 residues. Germline loops: CDR1 MNHEY, CDR2 SVGAGI.